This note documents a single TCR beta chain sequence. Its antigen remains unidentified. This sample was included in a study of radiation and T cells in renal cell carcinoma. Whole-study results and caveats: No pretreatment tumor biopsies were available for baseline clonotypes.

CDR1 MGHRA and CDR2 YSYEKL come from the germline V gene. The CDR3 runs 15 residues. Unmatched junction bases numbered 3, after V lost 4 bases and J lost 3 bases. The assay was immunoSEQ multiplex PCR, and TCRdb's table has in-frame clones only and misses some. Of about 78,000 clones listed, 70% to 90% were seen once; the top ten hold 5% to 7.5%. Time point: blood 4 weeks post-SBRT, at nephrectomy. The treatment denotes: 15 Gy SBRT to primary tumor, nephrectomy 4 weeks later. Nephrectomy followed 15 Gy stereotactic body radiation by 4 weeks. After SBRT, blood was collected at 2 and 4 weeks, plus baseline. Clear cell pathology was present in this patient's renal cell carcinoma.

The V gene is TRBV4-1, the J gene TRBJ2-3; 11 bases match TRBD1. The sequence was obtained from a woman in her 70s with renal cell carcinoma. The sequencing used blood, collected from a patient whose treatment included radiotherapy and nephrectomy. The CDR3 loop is CASSRGQGGTDTQYF. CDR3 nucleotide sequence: TGCGCCAGCAGCCGGGGACAGGGGGGAACAGATACGCAGTATTTT.